This T cell receptor beta chain is drawn from a study of blood T cell repertoires in COVID-19. About the study: Samples of COVID-19 (acute and convalescent) were obtained from the United States, Italy and Spain. Nucleic acid was either cDNA or gDNA, and it came from T cells, B-cell-depleted T cells, or PBMCs.

Germline loops: CDR1 ENHRY, CDR2 SYGVKD. V lost 2 bases, J lost 6 bases, and 13 bases lay in between. The CDR3 sequence is 14 residues long. The assay was immunoSEQ multiplex PCR, and TCRdb's table has in-frame clones only and misses some. Here the sample spans a few hundred thousand clones, roughly 88% being singletons. The sample comprised peripheral blood. This sequence originates from a woman aged 30 to 39 with active or convalescent COVID-19. V gene TRBV10-3 combines with J gene TRBJ1-1; tentatively, D is TRBD1 (5 bases). DNA for the CDR3: TGTGCCATCAGTGAGGTCCAGGGAAGGTCTGAAGCTTTCTTT. Protein sequence: CAISEVQGRSEAFF.